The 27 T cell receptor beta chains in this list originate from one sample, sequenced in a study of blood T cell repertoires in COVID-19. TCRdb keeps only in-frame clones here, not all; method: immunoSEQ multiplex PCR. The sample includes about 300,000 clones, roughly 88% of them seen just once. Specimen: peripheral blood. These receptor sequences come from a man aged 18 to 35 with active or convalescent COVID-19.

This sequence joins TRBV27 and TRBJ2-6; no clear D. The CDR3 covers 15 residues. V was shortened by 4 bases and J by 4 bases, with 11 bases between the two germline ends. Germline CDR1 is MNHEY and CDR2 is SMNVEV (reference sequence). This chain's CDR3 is CASSSQAAGANVLTF. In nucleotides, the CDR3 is TGTGCCAGCAGTTCGCAAGCTGCCGGGGCCAACGTCCTGACTTTC. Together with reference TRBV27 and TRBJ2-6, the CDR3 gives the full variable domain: EAQVTQNPRYLITVTGKKLTVTCSQNMNHEYMSWYRQDPGLGLRQIYYSMNVEVTDKGDVPEGYKVSRKEKRNFPLILESPSPNQTSLYFCASSSQAAGANVLTFGAGSRLTVL.

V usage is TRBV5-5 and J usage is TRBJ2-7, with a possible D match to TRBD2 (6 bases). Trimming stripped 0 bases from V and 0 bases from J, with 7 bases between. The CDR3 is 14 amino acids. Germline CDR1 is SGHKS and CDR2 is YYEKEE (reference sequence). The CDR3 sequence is CASSLAGGSYEQYF. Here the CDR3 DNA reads TGTGCCAGCAGCTTGGCCGGGGGCTCCTACGAGCAGTACTTC.

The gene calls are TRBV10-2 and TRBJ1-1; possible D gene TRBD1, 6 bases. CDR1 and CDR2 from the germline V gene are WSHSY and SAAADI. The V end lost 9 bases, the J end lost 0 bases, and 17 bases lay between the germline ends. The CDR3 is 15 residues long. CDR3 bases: TGCGCCAGTGGGTCCGGGGGGGCAGTGAACACTGAAGCTTTCTTT. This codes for CASGSGGAVNTEAFF.

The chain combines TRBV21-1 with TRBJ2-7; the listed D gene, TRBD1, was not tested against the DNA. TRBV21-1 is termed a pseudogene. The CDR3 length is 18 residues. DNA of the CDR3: TGTGCCAGCAGCAAAGTCCGACACCGCGAGGACAGGGGATACGAGCAGTACTTC. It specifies CASSKVRHREDRGYEQYF.

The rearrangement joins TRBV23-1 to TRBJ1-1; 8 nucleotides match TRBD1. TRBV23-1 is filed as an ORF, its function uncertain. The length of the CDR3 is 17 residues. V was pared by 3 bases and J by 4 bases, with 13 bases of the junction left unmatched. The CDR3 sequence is CASSQRDRSCKSTEAFF. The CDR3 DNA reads TGCGCCAGCAGTCAGCGGGACAGGTCCTGTAAGAGCACTGAAGCTTTCTTT.

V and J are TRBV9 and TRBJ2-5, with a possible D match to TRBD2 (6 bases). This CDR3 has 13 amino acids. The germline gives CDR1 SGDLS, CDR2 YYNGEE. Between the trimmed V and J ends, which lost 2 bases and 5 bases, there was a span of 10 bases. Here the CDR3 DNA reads TGTGCCAGCAGCGTGTCGGGGAGGGAGACCCAGTACTTC. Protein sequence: CASSVSGRETQYF.

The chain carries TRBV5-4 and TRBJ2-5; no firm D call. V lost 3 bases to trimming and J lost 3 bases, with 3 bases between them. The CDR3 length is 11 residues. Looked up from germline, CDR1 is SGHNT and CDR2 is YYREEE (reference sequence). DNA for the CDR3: TGTGCCAGCAGCTACAAAGAGACCCAGTACTTC. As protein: CASSYKETQYF. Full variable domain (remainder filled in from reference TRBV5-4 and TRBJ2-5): ETGVTQSPTHLIKTRGQQVTLRCSSQSGHNTVSWYQQALGQGPQFIFQYYREEENGRGNFPPRFSGLQFPNYSSELNVNALELDDSALYLCASSYKETQYFGPGTRLLVL.

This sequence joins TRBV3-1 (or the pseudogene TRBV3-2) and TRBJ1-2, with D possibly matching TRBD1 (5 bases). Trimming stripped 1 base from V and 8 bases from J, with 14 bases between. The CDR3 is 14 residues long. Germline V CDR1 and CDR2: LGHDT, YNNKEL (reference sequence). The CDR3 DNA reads TGTGCCAGCAGCCAAGGGGTACGTAGGGGAGGCTACACCTTC. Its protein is CASSQGVRRGGYTF.

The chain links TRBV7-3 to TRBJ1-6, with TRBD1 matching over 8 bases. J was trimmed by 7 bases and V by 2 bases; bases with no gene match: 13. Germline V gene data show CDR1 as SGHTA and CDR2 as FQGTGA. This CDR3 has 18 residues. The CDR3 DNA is TGTGCCAGCAGCTTATATGGACAGGGAACAACCTCGAATTCACCCCTCCACTTT. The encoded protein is CASSLYGQGTTSNSPLHF.

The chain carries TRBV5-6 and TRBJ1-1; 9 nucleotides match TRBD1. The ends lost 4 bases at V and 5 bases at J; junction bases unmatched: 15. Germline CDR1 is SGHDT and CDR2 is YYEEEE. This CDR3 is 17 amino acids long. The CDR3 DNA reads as TGTGCCAGCAGCCTTCCGGGACAGGGATATGGTGGGACTGAAGCTTTCTTT. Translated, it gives CASSLPGQGYGGTEAFF.

CDR3 in amino acids: CASSEVVSQGAFF. The CDR3 nucleotides read TGTGCCAGCAGTGAAGTAGTGTCACAGGGCGCTTTCTTT. The genes are TRBV2 and TRBJ1-1; a weak D match, TRBD1 (6 bases). Trimming stripped 1 base from V and 11 bases from J, with 14 bases between. From germline, CDR1 is SNHLY and CDR2 FYNNEI. CDR3 size: 13 residues.

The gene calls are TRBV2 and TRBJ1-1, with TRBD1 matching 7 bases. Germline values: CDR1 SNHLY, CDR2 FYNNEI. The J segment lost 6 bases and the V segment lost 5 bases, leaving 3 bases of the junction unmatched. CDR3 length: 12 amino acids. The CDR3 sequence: CASSTGEAEAFF. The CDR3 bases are TGTGCCAGCAGTACAGGGGAGGCTGAAGCTTTCTTT.

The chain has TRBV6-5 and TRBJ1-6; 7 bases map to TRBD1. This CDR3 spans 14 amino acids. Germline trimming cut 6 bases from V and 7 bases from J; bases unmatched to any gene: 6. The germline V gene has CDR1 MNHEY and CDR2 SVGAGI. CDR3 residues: CASRWGTENSPLHF. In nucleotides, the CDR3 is TGTGCCAGCAGATGGGGGACAGAGAATTCACCCCTCCACTTT.

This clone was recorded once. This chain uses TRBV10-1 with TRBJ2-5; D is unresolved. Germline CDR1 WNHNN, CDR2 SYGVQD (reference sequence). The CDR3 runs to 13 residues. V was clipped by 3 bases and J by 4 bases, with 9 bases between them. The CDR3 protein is CASSENPGETQYF. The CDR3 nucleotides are TGCGCCAGCAGTGAAAACCCGGGAGAGACCCAGTACTTC.

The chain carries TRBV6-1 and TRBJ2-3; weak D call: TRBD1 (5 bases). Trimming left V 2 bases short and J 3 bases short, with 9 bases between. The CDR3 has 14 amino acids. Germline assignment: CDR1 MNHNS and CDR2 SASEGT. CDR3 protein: CASSETQGTDTQYF. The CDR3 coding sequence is TGTGCCAGCAGTGAAACTCAGGGAACAGATACGCAGTATTTT.

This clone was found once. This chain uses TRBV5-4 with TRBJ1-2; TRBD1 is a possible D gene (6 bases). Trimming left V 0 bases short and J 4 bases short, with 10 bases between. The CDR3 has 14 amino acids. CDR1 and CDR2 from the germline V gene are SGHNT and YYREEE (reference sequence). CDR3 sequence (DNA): TGTGCCAGCAGCTTGGAAGCAGGGGCCTATGGCTACACCTTC. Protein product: CASSLEAGAYGYTF.

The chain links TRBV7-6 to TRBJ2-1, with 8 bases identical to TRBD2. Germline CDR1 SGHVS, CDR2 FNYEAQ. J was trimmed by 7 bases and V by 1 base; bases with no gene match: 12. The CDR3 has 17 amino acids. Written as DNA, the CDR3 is TGTGCCAGCAGCTTAGGGCCCAAGAGCGGGGGCATAAATGAGCAGTTCTTC. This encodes CASSLGPKSGGINEQFF. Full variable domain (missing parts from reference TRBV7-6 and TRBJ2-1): GAGVSQSPRYKVTKRGQDVALRCDPISGHVSLYWYRQALGQGPEFLTYFNYEAQQDKSGLPNDRFSAERPEGSISTLTIQRTEQRDSAMYRCASSLGPKSGGINEQFFGPGTRLTVL.

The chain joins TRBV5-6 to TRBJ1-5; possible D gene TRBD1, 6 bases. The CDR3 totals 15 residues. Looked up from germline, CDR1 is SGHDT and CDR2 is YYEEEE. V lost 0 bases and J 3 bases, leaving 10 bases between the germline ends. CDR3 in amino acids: CASSLGTAFNQPQHF. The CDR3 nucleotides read TGTGCCAGCAGCTTGGGGACAGCTTTCAATCAGCCCCAGCATTTT.

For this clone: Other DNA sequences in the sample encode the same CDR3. The CDR3 nucleotides are TGTGCCAGCAGCTTAGATCGGAATCAGCCCCAGCATTTT. This codes for CASSLDRNQPQHF. V usage is TRBV11-2 and J usage is TRBJ1-5; D gene unclear. Trimming pared 0 bases from V and 4 bases from J, leaving 4 bases between. The germline V gene has CDR1 SGHAT and CDR2 FQNNGV. The CDR3 totals 13 residues. Filled out from reference TRBV11-2 and TRBJ1-5, the complete variable domain reads EAGVAQSPRYKIIEKRQSVAFWCNPISGHATLYWYQQILGQGPKLLIQFQNNGVVDDSQLPKDRFSAERLKGVDSTLKIQPAKLEDSAVYLCASSLDRNQPQHFGDGTRLSIL.

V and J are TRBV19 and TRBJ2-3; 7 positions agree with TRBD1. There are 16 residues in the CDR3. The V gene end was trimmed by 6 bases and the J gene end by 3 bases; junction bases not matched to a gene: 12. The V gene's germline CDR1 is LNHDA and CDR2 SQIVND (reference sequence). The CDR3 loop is CASSPPQGSGTDTQYF. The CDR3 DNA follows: TGTGCCAGTAGCCCACCACAGGGGTCAGGTACAGATACGCAGTATTTT.

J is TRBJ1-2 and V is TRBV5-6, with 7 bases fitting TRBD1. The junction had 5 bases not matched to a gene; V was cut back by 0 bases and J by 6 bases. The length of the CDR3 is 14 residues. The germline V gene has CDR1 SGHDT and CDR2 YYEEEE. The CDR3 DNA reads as TGTGCCAGCAGCTTGGGGGGAACAGGGGATGGCTACACCTTC. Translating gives CASSLGGTGDGYTF. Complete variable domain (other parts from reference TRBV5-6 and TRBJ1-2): DAGVTQSPTHLIKTRGQQVTLRCSPKSGHDTVSWYQQALGQGPQFIFQYYEEEERQRGNFPDRFSGHQFPNYSSELNVNALLLGDSALYLCASSLGGTGDGYTFGSGTRLTVV.

CDR3 DNA sequence: TGTGCCAGTAGTATTATAAGTGGCGGACACTACGAGCAGTACTTC. Translated, it gives CASSIISGGHYEQYF. J is TRBJ2-7 and V is TRBV19; perhaps TRBD1 as D (5 bases). V was clipped by 3 bases and J by 3 bases, with 15 bases between them. The CDR3 is made up of 15 amino acids. Germline values: CDR1 LNHDA, CDR2 SQIVND (reference sequence).

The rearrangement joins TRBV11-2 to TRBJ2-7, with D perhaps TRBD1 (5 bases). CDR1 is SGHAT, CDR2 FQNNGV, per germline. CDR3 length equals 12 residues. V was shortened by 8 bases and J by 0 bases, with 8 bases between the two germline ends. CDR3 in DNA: TGTGCCAGCGGGCAGGGCTCCTACGAGCAGTACTTC. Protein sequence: CASGQGSYEQYF.

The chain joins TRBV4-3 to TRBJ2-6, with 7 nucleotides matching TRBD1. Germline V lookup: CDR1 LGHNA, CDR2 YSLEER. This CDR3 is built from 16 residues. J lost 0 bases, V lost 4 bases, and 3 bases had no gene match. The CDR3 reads CASSLRGSSGANVLTF. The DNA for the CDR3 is TGCGCCAGCAGCCTCAGGGGGAGCTCTGGGGCCAACGTCCTGACTTTC.

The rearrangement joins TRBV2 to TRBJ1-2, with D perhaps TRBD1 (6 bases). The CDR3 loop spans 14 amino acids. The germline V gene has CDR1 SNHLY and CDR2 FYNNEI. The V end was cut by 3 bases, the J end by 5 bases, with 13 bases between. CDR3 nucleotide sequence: TGTGCCAGCAGTGAGGGGGGGGCTCTATATGGCTACACCTTC. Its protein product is CASSEGGALYGYTF.

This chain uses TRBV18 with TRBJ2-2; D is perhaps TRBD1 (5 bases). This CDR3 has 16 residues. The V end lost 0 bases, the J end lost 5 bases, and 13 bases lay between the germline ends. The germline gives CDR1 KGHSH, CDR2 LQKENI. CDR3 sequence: CASSPPRRGRTGELFF. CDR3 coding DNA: TGTGCCAGCTCACCACCGAGAAGGGGCAGGACCGGGGAGCTGTTTTTT.

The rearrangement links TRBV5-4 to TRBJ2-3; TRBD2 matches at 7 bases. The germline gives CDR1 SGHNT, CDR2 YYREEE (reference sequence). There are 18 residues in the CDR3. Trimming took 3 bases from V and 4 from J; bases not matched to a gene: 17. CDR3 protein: CASSSKDLSAGVADTQYF. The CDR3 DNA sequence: TGTGCCAGCAGCTCGAAGGACCTCTCCGCGGGGGTTGCAGATACGCAGTATTTT.